One sample yielded the 10 T cell receptor beta chains listed below, sequenced in a study of blood T cell repertoires in COVID-19 (dated by TCRdb to 2018 to 2020). Receptor libraries were prepared by the immunoSEQ multiplex PCR assay. The clones in this table, taken by TCRdb from immuneACCESS, are in-frame only. Not every clone is retained; where verified, under half of the shortfall comes from an unresolved V gene, and the cause of the rest is unknown. This sample is represented by approximately 190,000 clones; around four fifths of them were singletons. The top ten hold 5.1% of the sample. The sample was peripheral blood. Every receptor here comes from a woman aged 70-85 years with active or convalescent COVID-19.

This sequence joins TRBV15 and TRBJ2-7; the D is unclear. The ends were cut back, 0 bases at V and 2 bases at J, with 5 bases in the middle. Germline CDR1 LNHNV, CDR2 YYDKDF (reference sequence). The CDR3 covers 13 residues. The CDR3 region has the DNA TGTGCCACCAGCAGAGAATCAACCTACGAGCAGTACTTC. Residues: CATSRESTYEQYF.

This chain links TRBV11-2 with TRBJ2-7; the D gene is possibly TRBD2 (6 bases). Trimming left V 5 bases short and J 5 bases short, with 19 bases between. CDR3 length: 15 residues. Germline V gives CDR1 SGHAT, CDR2 FQNNGV. The CDR3 nucleotides read TGTGCCAGCAGCCGCCGCGGGGTTACGATCGACGAGCAGTACTTC. Protein product: CASSRRGVTIDEQYF.

This chain connects TRBV5-4 to TRBJ1-1; D unresolved. Between the trimmed V and J ends, which lost 4 bases and 4 bases, there was a span of 17 bases. This CDR3 spans 15 amino acids. CDR1 and CDR2 (germline): SGHNT, YYREEE (reference sequence). Written as DNA, the CDR3 is TGTGCCAGCAGCCCCGACGGGATTCGTAGCACTGAAGCTTTCTTT. Its protein product is CASSPDGIRSTEAFF.

The rearrangement uses TRBV9 and TRBJ1-2; D is unclear. Germline lookup yields CDR1 SGDLS and CDR2 YYNGEE. Trimming left V 0 bases short and J 4 bases short, with 13 bases between. The CDR3 is made up of 15 amino acids. CDR3 protein: CASSVGGDPSYGYTF. The CDR3 DNA reads as TGTGCCAGCAGCGTAGGAGGAGACCCGTCCTATGGCTACACCTTC.

The chain links TRBV5-1 to TRBJ2-3, with TRBD1 matching over 8 bases. The CDR3 contains 16 residues. Germline V lookup: CDR1 SGHRS, CDR2 YFSETQ. The V gene end was trimmed by 1 base and the J gene end by 0 bases; junction bases not matched to a gene: 4. The chain's CDR3 is CASSLPGQASTDTQYF. As DNA, the CDR3 is TGCGCCAGCAGCTTGCCGGGACAGGCTAGCACAGATACGCAGTATTTT.

The chain couples TRBV19 to TRBJ2-1, with D hard to call. V was shortened by 3 bases and J by 12 bases, with 9 bases between the two germline ends. Germline CDR1 reads LNHDA; CDR2 reads SQIVND (reference sequence). This CDR3 is built from 11 residues. This CDR3 is CASSIAGAQFF. Here the CDR3 DNA reads TGTGCCAGTAGTATCGCAGGCGCGCAGTTCTTC.

The chain combines TRBV16 with TRBJ2-1; 11 bases align to TRBD2. Germline-derived CDR1 and CDR2 are KGHSY and FQNENV. CDR3 length equals 18 residues. V lost 1 base to trimming and J lost 3 bases; unmatched junction nucleotides: 8. CDR3 DNA sequence: TGTGCCAGCAGCCAATTCCTATCCGGGACTAGCGGCTACAATGAGCAGTTCTTC. Translation gives CASSQFLSGTSGYNEQFF.

This clone was picked up a small number of times. The V call is TRBV9, the J call TRBJ1-1, with D perhaps TRBD1 (5 bases). V was clipped by 7 bases and J by 1 base, with 8 bases between them. CDR3 length equals 12 residues. Germline CDR1 is SGDLS and CDR2 is YYNGEE. The CDR3 here is CASGRGNTEAFF. The DNA for the CDR3 is TGTGCCAGCGGTAGGGGGAACACTGAAGCTTTCTTT.

The chain recombines TRBV2 with TRBJ2-7; no clear D gene. The V and J ends lost 2 bases and 6 bases respectively, with 8 bases between them. This CDR3 has 12 residues. The V gene's germline CDR1 is SNHLY and CDR2 FYNNEI. In DNA, the CDR3 is TGTGCCAGCAGTGAACCGGGTGCCGAGCAGTACTTC. Translating gives CASSEPGAEQYF.

This clone was detected only a few times. The chain employs TRBV6-1 and TRBJ2-7; D remains unclear. Trimming removed 2 bases from V and 2 bases from J, with 16 bases in between. This CDR3 is 16 amino acids long. Germline V gives CDR1 MNHNS, CDR2 SASEGT. CDR3 residues: CASSESSGAATYEQYF. For the CDR3, the DNA is TGTGCCAGCAGTGAAAGTTCCGGTGCTGCTACCTACGAGCAGTACTTC.